A single sample gave rise to the 10 T cell receptor beta chains below, sequenced in a study of control samples from healthy donors and cancer patients. Repertoires were generated with immunoSEQ multiplex PCR, while TCRdb's copy carries only in-frame clones and drops some. The repertoire consists of approximately 140,000 clones, with over 85% occurring once and the leading ten covering 5% to 7%. The source material was blood. These receptors were taken from a man in his late teens or twenties in good health.

V and J are TRBV5-4 and TRBJ1-6; no reliable D call. Per the germline V gene, CDR1 is SGHNT and CDR2 is YYREEE (reference sequence). The CDR3 length is 15 residues. V was shortened by 0 bases and J by 8 bases, with 12 bases between the two germline ends. Written as DNA, the CDR3 is TGTGCCAGCAGCTTGGGCGGCCGTGTTGATTCACCCCTCCACTTT. Its translation is CASSLGGRVDSPLHF.

The rearrangement uses TRBV7-2 and TRBJ1-1, with D perhaps TRBD1 (5 bases). The V gene's germline CDR1 is SGHTA and CDR2 FQGNSA. Trimming left V 4 bases short and J 3 bases short, with 9 bases between. CDR3 length: 13 amino acids. CDR3 DNA sequence: TGTGCCAGCAGCTACCGACAGTACACTGAAGCTTTCTTT. Its translation is CASSYRQYTEAFF.

The V and J genes are TRBV7-2 and TRBJ2-1; no reliable D call. The CDR3 is made up of 13 amino acids. CDR1 is SGHTA and CDR2 is FQGNSA in the germline V gene. V lost 5 bases and J lost 2, with 7 bases in between. As DNA, the CDR3 is TGTGCCAGCAGCACCTCCCCCTACAATGAGCAGTTCTTC. This codes for CASSTSPYNEQFF.

The J gene is TRBJ1-4, the V gene TRBV25-1; D is unclear. Trimming removed 0 bases at V and 0 bases at J, with 8 bases between. Germline-derived CDR1 and CDR2 are MGHDK and SYGVNS. This CDR3 region has 16 residues. CDR3 amino acids: CASSEYSGATNEKLFF. The CDR3 bases are TGTGCCAGCAGTGAATATAGCGGTGCAACTAATGAAAAACTGTTTTTT.

The rearrangement links TRBV27 to TRBJ2-2; D assignment may be TRBD1 or TRBD2 (5 bases each). V was pared by 2 bases and J by 6 bases, with 7 bases between. Germline loops: CDR1 MNHEY, CDR2 SMNVEV (reference sequence). This CDR3 spans 13 amino acids. CDR3: CASSLGGAGELFF. DNA for the CDR3: TGTGCCAGCAGTTTAGGGGGTGCCGGGGAGCTGTTTTTT.

V is TRBV5-1 and J is TRBJ1-5; TRBD1 is a possible D gene (6 bases). CDR1 SGHRS and CDR2 YFSETQ come from the germline V gene. V lost 2 bases and J lost 9, with 12 bases in between. CDR3 length equals 13 residues. The CDR3 sequence is CASSLTGPRPQHF. In DNA form, the CDR3 reads TGCGCCAGCAGCTTAACAGGGCCCAGGCCCCAGCATTTT.

The gene calls are TRBV6-2 or TRBV6-3 and TRBJ2-1, with a weak D call TRBD2 (5 bases). CDR1 and CDR2 from the germline V gene are MNHEY and SVGEGT. The length of the CDR3 is 15 residues. V was pared by 5 bases and J by 9 bases, with 20 bases between. In DNA, the CDR3 is TGTGCCAGCAGTAACCTTATGGCGGAGGCGGGTGAGCAGTTCTTC. Translated: CASSNLMAEAGEQFF.

This chain uses TRBV7-2 with TRBJ2-1, with D hard to call. The CDR3 is 12 residues long. V gave up 3 bases and J gave up 7 bases, with 7 bases separating them. CDR1 and CDR2 from the germline V gene are SGHTA and FQGNSA. The CDR3 is CASSFQRNEQFF. CDR3 sequence (DNA): TGTGCCAGCAGCTTTCAAAGGAATGAGCAGTTCTTC.

The genes are TRBV27 and TRBJ2-7; D not resolved. Germline V gene sequence: CDR1 MNHEY, CDR2 SMNVEV (reference sequence). Trimming took off 2 bases at V and 0 bases at J, with 11 bases between the two ends. This CDR3 contains 15 residues. CDR3 in DNA: TGTGCCAGCAGTTTACGTCTTACGGACTCCTACGAGCAGTACTTC. It yields the protein CASSLRLTDSYEQYF.

This clone was recorded once. The V and J genes are TRBV5-1 and TRBJ2-1, with D perhaps given as TRBD1 or TRBD2 (5 bases each). CDR3 length: 15 residues. Germline CDR1 and CDR2: SGHRS and YFSETQ. V shed 0 bases and J shed 2 bases, with 9 bases lying between them. The CDR3 DNA reads TGCGCCAGCAGCTTGGAGGGGAGACCCTACAATGAGCAGTTCTTC. This codes for CASSLEGRPYNEQFF.